What follows is one T cell receptor beta chain and its context. The data derive from a study of control samples from healthy donors and cancer patients. Method: immunoSEQ multiplex PCR; TCRdb's copy keeps in-frame clones and lacks some. The sample yields around 250,000 clones, around 80% seen once. The V and J ends lost 3 bases and 3 bases, in that order; junction bases with no gene match: 4. Germline V lookup: CDR1 LNHDA, CDR2 SQIVND (reference sequence). The length of the CDR3 is 14 residues. The rearrangement joins TRBV19 to TRBJ2-7; 8 bases map to TRBD1. Material for sequencing was PBMCs. This receptor was obtained from a woman between 55 and 75 years old with lung cancer. CDR3 sequence reads: CASSIRTGNYEQYF. For the CDR3, the DNA is TGTGCCAGTAGTATTCGGACAGGGAACTACGAGCAGTACTTC.